The rows below give T cell receptor beta chains drawn from one sample of a study of cytomegalovirus exposure and HLA in healthy donors. Using immunoSEQ multiplex PCR, the repertoire was profiled, and TCRdb retains in-frame clones only, with some absent. The sample has 110,000 to 150,000 clones; 78% are singletons. Sequences were obtained from PBMCs. These receptors were taken from a female donor in good health and CMV-seronegative. Each CDR3 is given with its conserved first and last residue. Each record gives: CDR3 length, D gene, J gene, V gene, clone size, CDR3 protein, CDR3 DNA. D genes are given only for firm matches. Clone sizes are given selectively: once, few, many, or a class where the clone is expanded.

>14|TRBD1|TRBJ1-1|TRBV7-2|once
CASLQGWRNTEAFF
TGTGCCAGTTTACAGGGGTGGCGGAACACTGAAGCTTTCTTT
>15|TRBD1|TRBJ2-7|TRBV5-1|once
CASSLDRGVTYEQYF
TGCGCCAGCAGCTTGGACAGGGGTGTCACCTACGAGCAGTACTTC
>14|NA|TRBJ2-1|TRBV29-1|NA
CSVVSSSNHNEQFF
TGCAGCGTTGTGTCTAGCTCTAATCACAATGAGCAGTTCTTC
>17|TRBD2|TRBJ2-1|TRBV2|NA
CASHLLKVAGSYNEQFF
TGTGCCAGTCACCTCCTTAAGGTAGCGGGGTCCTACAATGAGCAGTTCTTC
>15|NA|TRBJ1-1|TRBV5-4|NA
CASSPIGQMNTEAFF
TGTGCCAGCAGCCCCATCGGACAGATGAACACTGAAGCTTTCTTT
>15|TRBD2|TRBJ2-1|TRBV2|NA
CASSGLAGSQNEQFF
TGTGCCAGCAGTGGACTAGCGGGAAGCCAGAATGAGCAGTTCTTC
>15|NA|TRBJ1-1|TRBV29-1|NA
CSVDGPRQVNTEAFF
TGCAGCGTTGACGGTCCGAGGCAAGTGAACACTGAAGCTTTCTTT
>13|NA|TRBJ2-7|TRBV28|NA
CASSYGSSYEQYF
TGTGCCAGCAGTTACGGGAGCTCCTACGAGCAGTACTTC
>15|NA|TRBJ1-1|TRBV5-1|NA
CASSPRQAQQVEAFF
TGCGCCAGCAGCCCCCGACAGGCCCAACAGGTGGAAGCTTTCTTT
>15|NA|TRBJ2-1|TRBV6-6|NA
CASSYSGGESNEQFF
TGTGCCAGCAGTTACTCGGGCGGGGAAAGCAATGAGCAGTTCTTC
>15|NA|TRBJ1-6|TRBV28|NA
CASSPRQDRLAPLHF
TGTGCCAGCAGTCCACGACAAGACAGGTTGGCACCCCTCCACTTT
>14|TRBD2|TRBJ2-7|TRBV4-2|few
CASSPGLADYEQYF
TGTGCCAGCAGCCCGGGACTAGCGGACTACGAGCAGTACTTC
>13|NA|TRBJ1-1|TRBV5-4|few
CASSPHWNTEAFF
TGTGCCAGCAGTCCCCACTGGAACACTGAAGCTTTCTTT
>15|NA|TRBJ1-5|TRBV28|NA
CASSLRAGGNQPQHF
TGTGCCAGCAGTTTACGGGCAGGGGGCAATCAGCCCCAGCATTTT
>13|NA|TRBJ1-2|TRBV6-6|NA
CATQGIHNYGYTF
TGTGCCACACAGGGAATTCACAACTATGGCTACACCTTC
>13|NA|TRBJ2-7|TRBV30|NA
CAWSRTISYEQYF
TGTGCCTGGAGCCGGACAATTTCCTACGAGCAGTACTTC
>14|TRBD2|TRBJ2-5|TRBV9|NA
CASSDGLAGETQYF
TGTGCCAGCAGCGATGGACTAGCCGGAGAGACCCAGTACTTC
>15|TRBD2|TRBJ2-1|TRBV2|NA
CASSEISGRINEQFF
TGTGCCAGCAGTGAAATTAGCGGGAGGATTAATGAGCAGTTCTTC
>14|NA|TRBJ2-2|TRBV2|once
CASSGSRVGGELFF
TGTGCCAGCAGTGGGAGCAGGGTAGGCGGGGAGCTGTTTTTT
>15|TRBD2|TRBJ2-3|TRBV10-3|NA
CAISDGSGGSDTQYF
TGTGCCATCAGTGATGGTAGCGGGGGGTCAGATACGCAGTATTTT
>17|TRBD1|TRBJ2-2|TRBV9|NA
CASSVGGTGGAAGELFF
TGTGCCAGCAGCGTAGGAGGGACAGGGGGCGCCGCCGGGGAGCTGTTTTTT
>15|TRBD1|TRBJ2-7|TRBV19|NA
CASSYGTGEGGEQYF
TGTGCCAGTAGTTACGGGACAGGGGAAGGTGGCGAGCAGTACTTC
>15|TRBD1|TRBJ2-5|TRBV6-4|NA
CASSETTGVRETQYF
TGTGCCAGCAGTGAGACAACAGGGGTTCGGGAGACCCAGTACTTC
>21|TRBD2|TRBJ2-1|TRBV5-1|NA
CASSLAWRGIRNTFSYNEQFF
TGCGCCAGCAGCTTGGCGTGGCGGGGGATCCGAAATACCTTCTCCTACAATGAGCAGTTCTTC
>14|TRBD1|TRBJ1-5|TRBV5-6|few
CASSRGQFNQPQHF
TGTGCCAGCAGTAGGGGGCAGTTCAATCAGCCCCAGCATTTT
>15|NA|TRBJ1-2|TRBV15|NA
CATSRDQIQGYGYPF
TGTGCCACCAGCAGAGATCAAATCCAGGGCTATGGCTACCCCTTC
>14|TRBD1|TRBJ2-3|TRBV5-6|few
CASTQGASTDTQYF
TGTGCCAGCACCCAGGGGGCTAGCACAGATACGCAGTATTTT
>14|NA|TRBJ1-1|TRBV6-1|NA
CAGRGELGNTEAFF
TGTGCCGGCAGGGGAGAGTTGGGGAACACTGAAGCTTTCTTT
>17|NA|TRBJ2-6|TRBV2|NA
CASRSGRGASGANVLTF
TGTGCCAGCAGGTCCGGCAGGGGGGCCTCTGGGGCCAACGTCCTGACTTTC
>11|NA|TRBJ2-5|TRBV2|NA
CASSEPGTKYF
TGTGCCAGCAGTGAGCCGGGAACGAAGTACTTC
>17|NA|TRBJ2-7|TRBV5-4|NA
CASSQGVAAKFNYEQYF
TGTGCCAGCAGCCAGGGAGTAGCGGCAAAATTCAACTACGAGCAGTACTTC
>15|NA|TRBJ1-4|TRBV28|NA
CASSPGVSGNEKLFF
TGTGCCAGCAGCCCCGGGGTTAGCGGTAATGAAAAACTGTTTTTT
>15|TRBD1|TRBJ1-5|TRBV28|once
CASNPTGAGRQPQHF
TGTGCCAGCAACCCGACAGGGGCAGGTCGTCAGCCCCAGCATTTT
>16|TRBD1|TRBJ1-3|TRBV2|NA
CASSEAADRVGNTIYF
TGTGCCAGCAGTGAAGCCGCGGACAGGGTTGGAAACACCATATATTTT
>17|NA|TRBJ2-3|TRBV5-1|NA
CASQRRGGYLRTDTQYF
TGCGCCAGCCAGCGGAGAGGCGGTTACCTCCGCACAGATACGCAGTATTTT
>16|TRBD1|TRBJ2-2|TRBV5-1|once
CASSLEGTANTGELFF
TGCGCCAGCAGCCTAGAGGGGACAGCGAACACCGGGGAGCTGTTTTTT
>14|NA|TRBJ1-2|TRBV19|NA
CASNHQGNNYGYTF
TGTGCCAGTAACCACCAGGGGAATAACTATGGCTACACCTTC
>10|NA|TRBJ1-1|TRBV30|NA
CAWSRVETFF
TGTGCCTGGAGCCGGGTGGAAACTTTCTTT
>14|TRBD2|TRBJ2-5|TRBV27|NA
CASSYGRGRETQYF
TGTGCCAGCAGTTACGGGAGGGGAAGGGAGACCCAGTACTTC
>13|TRBD1|TRBJ1-2|TRBV19|NA
CASNAAGGYGYTF
TGTGCCAGTAATGCCGCAGGGGGATATGGCTACACCTTC
>13|NA|TRBJ1-6|TRBV28|NA
CASLADFNSPLHF
TGTGCCAGCTTGGCAGACTTCAATTCACCCCTCCACTTT
>11|NA|TRBJ1-2|TRBV20-1|NA
CSASPYGGYTF
TGCAGTGCTAGTCCTTACGGTGGCTACACCTTC
>16|TRBD1|TRBJ2-1|TRBV5-1|NA
CASSLGGTGSYNEQFF
TGCGCCAGCAGCTTGGGTGGGACAGGCTCCTACAATGAGCAGTTCTTC
>14|TRBD2|TRBJ2-3|TRBV30|NA
CAWASGRAQDTQYF
TGTGCCTGGGCTAGCGGGAGGGCCCAAGATACGCAGTATTTT
>14|NA|TRBJ2-2|TRBV7-9|NA
CASSPSGGTGELFF
TGTGCCAGCAGCCCCTCCGGCGGAACCGGGGAGCTGTTTTTT
>15|NA|TRBJ2-5|TRBV5-8|NA
CASSLEWGVQETQYF
TGTGCCAGCAGCTTGGAGTGGGGGGTTCAAGAGACCCAGTACTTC
>14|NA|TRBJ1-1|TRBV2|NA
CASIGGWEATEAFF
TGTGCCAGTATCGGGGGGTGGGAGGCTACTGAAGCTTTCTTT
>14|NA|TRBJ2-7|TRBV29-1|few
CSVELPNHSYEQYF
TGCAGCGTCGAACTACCTAACCATTCCTACGAGCAGTACTTC
>15|TRBD1|TRBJ1-3|TRBV30|NA
CAWSVGWTGGNTIYF
TGTGCCTGGAGTGTGGGGTGGACAGGTGGAAACACCATATATTTT
>13|TRBD1|TRBJ2-5|TRBV5-8|NA
CASSWTGRETQYF
TGTGCCAGCAGCTGGACAGGGCGGGAGACCCAGTACTTC
>16|TRBD1|TRBJ2-3|TRBV5-1|NA
CASRTSGTGGTDTQYF
TGCGCCAGCAGAACCTCCGGGACAGGAGGCACAGATACGCAGTATTTT